This passage covers 25 T cell receptor beta chains from one sample sequenced in a study of cytomegalovirus exposure and HLA in healthy donors. The PCR ran on 60 Vbeta and 13 Jbeta primers. Generated by immunoSEQ multiplex PCR, the TCRdb table keeps only in-frame clones and is missing some. Among 210,000 or so clones listed, more than 60% were seen once. The source material was PBMCs. The receptors originated from a woman aged 55-70 years in good health and CMV-seropositive.

The chain couples TRBV19 to TRBJ2-1; 7 nucleotides line up with TRBD1. The V and J ends lost 8 bases and 10 bases, in that order; junction bases with no gene match: 14. Germline CDR1 is LNHDA and CDR2 is SQIVND (reference sequence). This CDR3 is built from 14 residues. The CDR3 protein is CASALEQGLGEQFF. CDR3 DNA: TGTGCCAGTGCCTTAGAACAGGGGCTCGGGGAGCAGTTCTTC.

The gene calls are TRBV6-1 and TRBJ2-4; D may be TRBD1 (6 bases). Germline CDR1 and CDR2: MNHNS and SASEGT. V was cut by 6 bases and J by 0 bases, with 9 bases left in between. The CDR3 loop spans 14 amino acids. The CDR3 reads CASSSGVAKNIQYF. CDR3 bases: TGTGCCAGCAGCTCAGGGGTAGCCAAAAACATTCAGTACTTC.

This clone was observed a few times. This chain joins TRBV5-1 and TRBJ2-7; 7 bases are a match to TRBD1. The CDR3 has 14 amino acids. Germline V gene lookup returns CDR1 SGHRS and CDR2 YFSETQ. V gave up 4 bases and J gave up 5 bases; unmatched junction bases: 9. The CDR3 loop reads CASSLRDSLHEQYF. The DNA for the CDR3 is TGCGCCAGCAGCCTACGGGACAGCCTCCACGAGCAGTACTTC.

The chain recombines TRBV19 with TRBJ2-1; D possibly corresponds to TRBD2 (6 bases). CDR3 length: 16 amino acids. V gave up 3 bases and J gave up 8 bases, with 20 bases separating them. Germline V CDR1 and CDR2: LNHDA, SQIVND (reference sequence). The CDR3 sequence is CASSIFGGLADYEQFF. CDR3 in DNA: TGTGCCAGTAGTATTTTTGGGGGACTCGCAGACTATGAGCAGTTCTTC.

V and J are TRBV4-1 and TRBJ1-1; TRBD1 is a possible D gene (5 bases). Germline V CDR1 and CDR2: MGHRA, YSYEKL. Trimming stripped 0 bases from V and 3 bases from J, with 14 bases between. This CDR3 is 16 amino acids long. CDR3 residues: CASSQERTGLYTEAFF. The CDR3 DNA sequence: TGCGCCAGCAGCCAAGAAAGAACAGGCCTTTACACTGAAGCTTTCTTT.

This clone was picked up a small number of times. The CDR3 bases are TGTGCCAGCAGCTCAGGGGTATTCCCGACGAACACTGAAGCTTTCTTT. Translation: CASSSGVFPTNTEAFF. The J gene is TRBJ1-1, the V gene TRBV7-9; possible D gene TRBD1, 6 bases. This CDR3 contains 16 residues. From germline, CDR1 is SEHNR and CDR2 FQNEAQ (reference sequence). The V and J ends lost 4 bases and 1 base respectively, with 16 bases between them.

In the case of this clone: Other DNA sequences from this sample encode an identical CDR3 as well. The chain carries TRBV7-8 and TRBJ1-6, with 10 bases that match TRBD1. V was pared by 5 bases and J by 2 bases, with 9 bases of the junction left unmatched. The germline CDR1 and CDR2 sequences are SGHVS and FQNEAQ. CDR3 length equals 18 residues. The chain's CDR3 is CASSGGQGNSPYNSPLHF. In DNA, the CDR3 is TGTGCCAGCAGCGGGGGACAGGGGAACAGTCCCTATAATTCACCCCTCCACTTT.

V usage is TRBV5-1 and J usage is TRBJ1-2; no definite D call. Trimming removed 2 bases at V and 2 bases at J, with 13 bases between. Per germline, CDR1 SGHRS and CDR2 YFSETQ. The CDR3 totals 15 residues. This chain's CDR3 is CASSFADNSNYGYTF. The DNA of the CDR3 is TGCGCCAGCAGCTTTGCTGACAACTCAAACTATGGCTACACCTTC.

This clone was counted a single time. The chain links TRBV14 to TRBJ2-3; D gene uncertain. Trimming shortened V by 0 bases and J by 5 bases, and 6 bases separated the two germline ends. Germline-derived CDR1 and CDR2 are SGHDN and FVKESK. The length of the CDR3 is 13 residues. DNA of the CDR3: TGTGCCAGCAGCCAAGATTACGGAGATACGCAGTATTTT. Its translation: CASSQDYGDTQYF.

This clone was seen a handful of times. The rearrangement uses TRBV18 and TRBJ1-6; no definite D call. V was shortened by 3 bases and J by 7 bases, with 10 bases between the two germline ends. The CDR3 spans 14 residues. Germline lookup yields CDR1 KGHSH and CDR2 LQKENI. CDR3 bases: TGTGCCAGCTCACCGCGAGGGAACAATTCACCCCTCCACTTT. It is translated as CASSPRGNNSPLHF.

This clone showed up just a few times. The chain couples TRBV27 to TRBJ2-2; 8 nucleotides line up with TRBD1. This CDR3 has 16 residues. Germline V gene lookup returns CDR1 MNHEY and CDR2 SMNVEV (reference sequence). V was clipped by 5 bases and J by 5 bases; unmatched bases: 10. The CDR3 loop is CASSRPGGGGTGELFF. The CDR3 DNA follows: TGTGCCAGCAGTCGTCCAGGGGGCGGAGGGACCGGGGAGCTGTTTTTT.

The chain recombines TRBV10-1 with TRBJ2-2, with TRBD1 identical over 10 bases. From germline, CDR1 is WNHNN and CDR2 SYGVQD (reference sequence). The CDR3 extends over 15 amino acids. J was trimmed by 3 bases and V by 7 bases; bases with no gene match: 5. CDR3 loop: CASKRDRGYTGELFF. For the CDR3, the DNA is TGCGCCAGCAAGAGGGACAGGGGATACACCGGGGAGCTGTTTTTT.

This clone has only a few counts. The chain recombines TRBV11-3 with TRBJ1-2; 9 nucleotides line up with TRBD1. The CDR3 extends over 15 amino acids. V was clipped by 5 bases and J by 4 bases; unmatched bases: 8. CDR1 and CDR2 from the germline V gene are SGHNT and YENEEA. Written as DNA, the CDR3 is TGTGCCAGCAGCAAAAAGGGACAGGGTGGCTATGGCTACACCTTC. Residues: CASSKKGQGGYGYTF.

This clone has only a few counts. J is TRBJ2-7 and V is TRBV2; weak D call: TRBD1 (5 bases). The V gene lost 8 bases and the J gene lost 7 bases, with 18 bases spanning the gap. Germline V CDR1 and CDR2: SNHLY, FYNNEI. The CDR3 contains 13 residues. The DNA for the CDR3 is TGTGCCAGCCTCGATGAAGGGGCCGGAGAGCAGTACTTC. It translates to CASLDEGAGEQYF.

This clone was observed a handful of times. V and J are TRBV11-2 and TRBJ2-7; maybe TRBD1 (6 bases). Germline lookup yields CDR1 SGHAT and CDR2 FQNNGV. This CDR3 is 16 amino acids long. V lost 5 bases, J lost 0 bases, and 17 bases lay in between. CDR3 amino acids: CASSRTADRSSYEQYF. The CDR3 coding sequence is TGTGCCAGCAGCCGCACAGCCGACAGGAGCTCCTACGAGCAGTACTTC.

This clone was found a few times. This chain connects TRBV30 to TRBJ1-4; D call uncertain. The length of the CDR3 is 12 residues. The V end lost 8 bases, the J end lost 8 bases, and 15 bases lay between the germline ends. Germline lookup yields CDR1 GTSNPN and CDR2 SVGIG (reference sequence). This CDR3 is CARDAGGEKLFF. The CDR3 DNA reads TGTGCCCGGGATGCGGGTGGGGAAAAACTGTTTTTT.

The rearrangement joins TRBV6-1 to TRBJ2-3; 12 bases map to TRBD2. CDR1 and CDR2 (germline): MNHNS, SASEGT. This CDR3 is built from 14 residues. Losses at the gene ends were 6 bases for V and 5 bases for J; bases not matched to a gene: 3. CDR3 amino acids: CASRRGLAGDTQYF. CDR3 nucleotide sequence: TGTGCCAGCAGGAGGGGACTAGCGGGAGATACGCAGTATTTT.

This clone was counted between two and nine times. The chain couples TRBV5-5 to TRBJ2-7, with D possibly matching TRBD1 (5 bases). Trimming removed 1 base at V and 0 bases at J, with 8 bases between. The germline V gene encodes CDR1 SGHKS and CDR2 YYEKEE (reference sequence). CDR3 length equals 14 residues. For the CDR3, the DNA is TGTGCCAGCAGCTTGAGGGGCCTCTCCTACGAGCAGTACTTC. As protein: CASSLRGLSYEQYF.

This rearrangement joins TRBV7-9 to TRBJ2-7; 7 bases line up with TRBD1. There are 14 residues in the CDR3. Germline V gene data show CDR1 as SEHNR and CDR2 as FQNEAQ (reference sequence). Trimming at V came to 3 bases and at J to 6 bases, leaving 8 bases not matched to a gene. Written as DNA, the CDR3 is TGTGCCAGCAGCTTTGACGACAGGGTGGGCGAGCAGTACTTC. This codes for CASSFDDRVGEQYF. The full variable domain, in which reference TRBV7-9 and TRBJ2-7 provide the parts outside the CDR3, is DTGVSQNPRHKITKRGQNVTFRCDPISEHNRLYWYRQTLGQGPEFLTYFQNEAQLEKSRLLSDRFSAERPKGSFSTLEIQRTEQGDSAMYLCASSFDDRVGEQYFGPGTRLTVT.

This sequence joins TRBV5-4 and TRBJ2-7, with 7 bases fitting TRBD2. Germline values: CDR1 SGHNT, CDR2 YYREEE (reference sequence). The CDR3 has 16 residues. Losses at the gene ends were 4 bases for V and 2 bases for J; bases not matched to a gene: 12. The CDR3 region is CASSRVTSVLTYEQYF. For the CDR3, the DNA is TGTGCCAGCAGCAGAGTAACTAGCGTCCTTACCTACGAGCAGTACTTC.

The chain couples TRBV19 to TRBJ1-2; D is unclear. Germline CDR1 reads LNHDA; CDR2 reads SQIVND (reference sequence). The V end lost 3 bases, the J end lost 3 bases, and 17 bases lay between the germline ends. This CDR3 is 16 amino acids long. In nucleotides, the CDR3 is TGTGCCAGTAGTATCGGCGGGGTGGCGGCTTACTATGGCTACACCTTC. It yields the protein CASSIGGVAAYYGYTF.

The chain is built from TRBV10-2 and TRBJ1-3; 9 positions agree with TRBD1. Looked up from germline, CDR1 is WSHSY and CDR2 is SAAADI. V was pared by 7 bases and J by 3 bases, with 7 bases of the junction left unmatched. The CDR3 spans 15 residues. The CDR3 spells CASIIQGASGNTIYF. The CDR3 coding sequence is TGCGCCAGCATTATACAGGGGGCTAGTGGAAACACCATATATTTT.

The chain couples TRBV18 to TRBJ2-7; 10 bases are a match to TRBD2. CDR1 is KGHSH and CDR2 is LQKENI in the germline V gene. With V trimmed by 0 bases and J by 5 bases, 10 bases remained unmatched. This CDR3 region has 17 residues. The CDR3 DNA sequence: TGTGCCAGCTCACCACCGTCACTAGCGGGAATGGGCGACGAGCAGTACTTC. It yields the protein CASSPPSLAGMGDEQYF.

The CDR3: CAWSRGQTGSSYTF. The CDR3 DNA reads TGTGCCTGGAGCCGCGGACAGACGGGAAGTAGCTACACCTTC. This chain connects TRBV30 to TRBJ1-2; D is perhaps TRBD1 (6 bases). The CDR3 is 14 residues long. Germline values: CDR1 GTSNPN, CDR2 SVGIG (reference sequence). Trimming removed 3 bases at V and 9 bases at J, with 20 bases between.

The chain has TRBV18 and TRBJ1-2, with D unclear. The CDR3 is made up of 15 amino acids. V lost 3 bases and J lost 4, with 15 bases in between. In germline, CDR1 is KGHSH, CDR2 LQKENI. The CDR3 protein is CASSPPGRELYGYTF. CDR3 DNA: TGTGCCAGCTCACCCCCTGGTAGGGAGCTCTATGGCTACACCTTC.